The present T cell receptor beta chain was sequenced within a study of blood T cell repertoires in COVID-19. In terms of age and location, participants ranged from roughly 18 to 89 years and lived in approximately 26 US areas. Profiling relied on immunoSEQ multiplex PCR, and the TCRdb table lists in-frame clones only, not all of them. The sample lists some 180,000 clones, about 83% occurring once. The CDR3 is made up of 15 amino acids. V was clipped by 2 bases and J by 6 bases, with 16 bases between them. CDR1 is MNHEY, CDR2 SVGAGI, per germline. V and J are TRBV6-5 and TRBJ1-1; the D gene is possibly TRBD1 (5 bases). Sequencing input: PBMCs or T cells enriched from blood (not recorded which). The clonotype comes from a woman in her twenties or thirties who had been exposed to COVID-19. CDR3 residues: CASSYTLGRAPEAFF. Written as DNA, the CDR3 is TGTGCCAGCAGTTACACTCTCGGCAGGGCCCCTGAAGCTTTCTTT.